This is a list of T cell receptor beta chains from one sample in a study of T cell responses to AZD1222 COVID-19 vaccine. The protocol was immunoSEQ multiplex PCR, while the TCRdb copy is restricted to in-frame clones and leaves out a portion. Here the sample spans approximately 190,000 clones, around 92% being singletons. The source was peripheral blood, collected on day 0 of AZD1222 vaccination. All receptors come from an adult in good health. Both conserved end residues are part of each CDR3. D genes are given only for firm matches. Size is stated for part of the rows, as once, few or many counts, or as a class when the clone is expanded.

>TRBV19|NA|NA|TRBJ1-5
CASNLNGRNQPQHF
TGTGCCAGCAACCTTAATGGCCGAAATCAGCCCCAGCATTTT
>TRBV7-2|NA|NA|TRBJ1-3
CASSSGHTSSGNTIYF
TGTGCCAGCAGCTCGGGACATACTAGCTCTGGAAACACCATATATTTT
>TRBV11-2|TRBD1|NA|TRBJ2-1
CASSPGTGLYNEQFF
TGTGCCAGCAGCCCCGGGACAGGGCTCTACAATGAGCAGTTCTTC
>TRBV7-9|NA|NA|TRBJ1-2
CASSLGAGPFTF
TGTGCCAGCAGCTTAGGGGCAGGGCCCTTCACCTTC
>TRBV7-2|NA|NA|TRBJ1-2
CASSLGEANYGYTF
TGTGCCAGCAGCTTAGGGGAAGCTAACTATGGCTACACCTTC
>TRBV19|NA|NA|TRBJ1-1
CASTDFARVMNTEAFF
TGTGCCAGTACCGACTTTGCGAGGGTGATGAACACTGAAGCTTTCTTT
>TRBV6-5|NA|NA|TRBJ2-7
CASRWGESSYEQYF
TGTGCCAGCAGATGGGGGGAGAGTTCCTACGAGCAGTACTTC
>TRBV7-3|TRBD2|NA|TRBJ2-1
CASSLGPGLAGGNEQFF
TGTGCCAGCAGCTTGGGCCCCGGACTAGCGGGGGGCAATGAGCAGTTCTTC
>TRBV18|NA|NA|TRBJ2-5
CASSRGQQETQYF
TGTGCCAGCTCAAGAGGACAGCAAGAGACCCAGTACTTC
>TRBV3-1/TRBV3-2|NA|NA|TRBJ1-5
CASSQAENSNQPQHF
TGTGCCAGCAGCCAAGCAGAAAATAGCAATCAGCCCCAGCATTTT
>TRBV27|TRBD1|NA|TRBJ2-5
CASSFGQGARETQYF
TGTGCCAGCAGTTTTGGCCAGGGGGCGAGAGAGACCCAGTACTTC
>TRBV12-5|NA|NA|TRBJ2-3
CASGLGRTDTQYF
TGTGCTAGTGGTTTGGGTAGAACAGATACGCAGTATTTT
>TRBV14|NA|NA|TRBJ1-2
CASSRWGVGYTF
TGTGCCAGCAGCCGTTGGGGGGTAGGCTACACCTTC
>TRBV28|NA|NA|TRBJ1-2
CASSLEARGYTF
TGTGCCAGCAGTTTAGAGGCGCGTGGCTACACCTTC
>TRBV7-6|TRBD1|few|TRBJ1-1
CASSLSTGMGTEAFF
TGTGCCAGCAGCTTATCGACAGGGATGGGGACTGAAGCTTTCTTT